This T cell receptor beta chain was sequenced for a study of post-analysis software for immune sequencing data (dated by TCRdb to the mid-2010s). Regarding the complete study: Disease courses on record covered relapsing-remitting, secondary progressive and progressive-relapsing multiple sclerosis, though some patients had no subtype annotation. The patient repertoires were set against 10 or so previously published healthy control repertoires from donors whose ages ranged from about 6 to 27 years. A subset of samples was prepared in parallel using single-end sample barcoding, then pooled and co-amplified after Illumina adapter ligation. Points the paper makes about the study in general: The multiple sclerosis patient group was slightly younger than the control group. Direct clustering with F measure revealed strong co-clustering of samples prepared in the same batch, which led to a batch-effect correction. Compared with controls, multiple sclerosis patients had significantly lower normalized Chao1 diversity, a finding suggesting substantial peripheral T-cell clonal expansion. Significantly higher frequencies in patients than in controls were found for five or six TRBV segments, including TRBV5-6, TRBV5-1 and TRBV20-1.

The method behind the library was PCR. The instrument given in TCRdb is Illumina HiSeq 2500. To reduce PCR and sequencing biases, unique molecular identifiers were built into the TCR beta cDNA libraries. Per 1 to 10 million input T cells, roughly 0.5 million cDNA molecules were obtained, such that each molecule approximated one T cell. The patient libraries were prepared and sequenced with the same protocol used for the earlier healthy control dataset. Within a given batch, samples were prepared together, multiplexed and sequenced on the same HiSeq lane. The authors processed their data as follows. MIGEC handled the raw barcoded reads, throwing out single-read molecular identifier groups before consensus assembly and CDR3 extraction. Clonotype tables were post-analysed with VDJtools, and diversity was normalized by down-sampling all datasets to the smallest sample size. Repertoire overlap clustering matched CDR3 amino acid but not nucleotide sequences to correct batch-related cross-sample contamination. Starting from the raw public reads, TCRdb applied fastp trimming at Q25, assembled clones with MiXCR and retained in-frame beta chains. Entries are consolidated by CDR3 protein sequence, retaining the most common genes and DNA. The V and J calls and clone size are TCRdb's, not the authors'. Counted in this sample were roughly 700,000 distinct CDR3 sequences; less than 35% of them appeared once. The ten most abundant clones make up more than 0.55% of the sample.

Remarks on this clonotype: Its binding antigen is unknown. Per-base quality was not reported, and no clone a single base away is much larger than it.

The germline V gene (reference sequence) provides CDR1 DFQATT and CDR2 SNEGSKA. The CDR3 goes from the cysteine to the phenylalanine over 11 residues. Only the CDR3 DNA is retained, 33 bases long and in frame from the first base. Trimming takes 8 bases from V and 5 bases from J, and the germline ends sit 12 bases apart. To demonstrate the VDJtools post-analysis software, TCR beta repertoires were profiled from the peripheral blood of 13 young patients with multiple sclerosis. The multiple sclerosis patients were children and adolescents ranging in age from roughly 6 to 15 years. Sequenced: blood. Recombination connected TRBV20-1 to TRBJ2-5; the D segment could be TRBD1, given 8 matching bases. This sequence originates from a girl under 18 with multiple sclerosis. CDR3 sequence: CSKQGGETQYF. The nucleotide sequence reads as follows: TGCAGTAAACAGGGGGGGGAGACCCAGTACTTC.